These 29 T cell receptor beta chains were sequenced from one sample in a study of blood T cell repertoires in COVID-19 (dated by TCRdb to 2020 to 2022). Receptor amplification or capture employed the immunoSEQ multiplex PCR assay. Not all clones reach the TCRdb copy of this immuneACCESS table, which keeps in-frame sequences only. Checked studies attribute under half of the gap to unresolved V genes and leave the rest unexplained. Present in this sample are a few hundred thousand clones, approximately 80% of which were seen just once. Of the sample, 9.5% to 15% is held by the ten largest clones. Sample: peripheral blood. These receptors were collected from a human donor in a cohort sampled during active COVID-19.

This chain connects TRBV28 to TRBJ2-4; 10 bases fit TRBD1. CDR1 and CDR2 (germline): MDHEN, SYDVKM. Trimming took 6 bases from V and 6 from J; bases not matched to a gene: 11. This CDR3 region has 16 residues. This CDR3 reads CASSPAGTGALNIQYF. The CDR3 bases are TGTGCCAGCAGCCCAGCCGGGACAGGGGCATTAAACATTCAGTACTTC.

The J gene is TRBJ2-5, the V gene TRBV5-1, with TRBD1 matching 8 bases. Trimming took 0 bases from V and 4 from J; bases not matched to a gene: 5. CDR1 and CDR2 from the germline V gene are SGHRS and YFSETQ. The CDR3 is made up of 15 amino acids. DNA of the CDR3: TGCGCCAGCAGCTTGGCCTCCGACAGGGGAGAGACCCAGTACTTC. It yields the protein CASSLASDRGETQYF. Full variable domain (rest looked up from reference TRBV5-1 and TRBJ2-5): KAGVTQTPRYLIKTRGQQVTLSCSPISGHRSVSWYQQTPGQGLQFLFEYFSETQRNKGNFPGRFSGRQFSNSRSEMNVSTLELGDSALYLCASSLASDRGETQYFGPGTRLLVL.

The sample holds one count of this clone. DNA of the CDR3: TGTGCCAGCAGTTCAGGGGGCGGCACCGGGGAGCTGTTTTTT. As protein: CASSSGGGTGELFF. The V call is TRBV6-2 or TRBV6-3, the J call TRBJ2-2, with 8 bases lining up with TRBD1. Germline CDR1 and CDR2: MNHEY and SVGEGT. CDR3 length: 14 residues. Trimming removed 4 bases from V and 4 bases from J; junction bases left unmatched: 2.

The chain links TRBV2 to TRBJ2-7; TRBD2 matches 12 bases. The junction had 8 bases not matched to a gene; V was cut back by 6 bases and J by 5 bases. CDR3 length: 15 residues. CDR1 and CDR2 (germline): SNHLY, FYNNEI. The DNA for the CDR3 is TGTGCCAGCAGCCAACAGGGACTAGCGGGTGACGAGCAGTACTTC. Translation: CASSQQGLAGDEQYF.

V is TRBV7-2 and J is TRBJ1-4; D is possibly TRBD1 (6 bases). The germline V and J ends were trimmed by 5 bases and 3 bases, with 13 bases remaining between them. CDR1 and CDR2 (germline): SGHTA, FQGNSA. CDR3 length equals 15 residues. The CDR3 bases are TGTGCCAGCAGCCCGAACAGGGCGGCTAATGAAAAACTGTTTTTT. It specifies CASSPNRAANEKLFF.

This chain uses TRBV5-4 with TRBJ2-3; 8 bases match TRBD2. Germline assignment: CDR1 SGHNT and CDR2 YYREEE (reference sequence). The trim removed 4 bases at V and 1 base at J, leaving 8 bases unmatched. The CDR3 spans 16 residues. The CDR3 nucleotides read TGTGCCAGCAGCCGAGGGCGGGAGGAGGGCACAGATACGCAGTATTTT. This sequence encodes CASSRGREEGTDTQYF.

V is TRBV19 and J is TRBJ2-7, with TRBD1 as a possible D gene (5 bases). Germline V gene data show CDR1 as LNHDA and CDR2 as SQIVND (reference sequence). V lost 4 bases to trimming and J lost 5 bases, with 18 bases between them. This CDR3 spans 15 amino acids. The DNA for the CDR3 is TGTGCCAGTAGTACAGGACACGGACCCATAAACGAGCAGTACTTC. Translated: CASSTGHGPINEQYF.

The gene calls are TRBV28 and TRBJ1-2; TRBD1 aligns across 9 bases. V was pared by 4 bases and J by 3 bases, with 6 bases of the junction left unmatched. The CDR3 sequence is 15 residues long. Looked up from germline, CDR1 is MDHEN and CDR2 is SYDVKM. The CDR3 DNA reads TGTGCCAGCAGTTCAACAGGGGGCGGCGACTATGGCTACACCTTC. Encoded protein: CASSSTGGGDYGYTF.

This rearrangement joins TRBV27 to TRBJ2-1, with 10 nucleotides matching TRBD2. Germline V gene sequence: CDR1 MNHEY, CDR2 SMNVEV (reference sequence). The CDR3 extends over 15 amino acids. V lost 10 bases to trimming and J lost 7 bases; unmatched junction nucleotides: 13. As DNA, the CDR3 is TGTGCCACCAACTCGCTAGCGGGAGTTAGGAATGAGCAGTTCTTC. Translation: CATNSLAGVRNEQFF.

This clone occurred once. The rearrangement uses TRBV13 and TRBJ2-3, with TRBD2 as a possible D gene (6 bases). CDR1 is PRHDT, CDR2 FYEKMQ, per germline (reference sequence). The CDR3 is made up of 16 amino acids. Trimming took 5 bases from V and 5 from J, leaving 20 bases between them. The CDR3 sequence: CASSLRLGNGGDTQYF. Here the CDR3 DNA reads TGTGCCAGCAGCCTCCGACTCGGGAACGGGGGAGATACGCAGTATTTT.

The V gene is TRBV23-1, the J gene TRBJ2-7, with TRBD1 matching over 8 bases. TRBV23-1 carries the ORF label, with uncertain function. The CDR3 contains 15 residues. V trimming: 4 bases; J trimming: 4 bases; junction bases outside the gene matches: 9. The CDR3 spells CASSPSTGEVYEQYF. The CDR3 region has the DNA TGCGCCAGCAGTCCATCGACAGGGGAAGTGTACGAGCAGTACTTC.

The CDR3 nucleotides read TGTGCCAGCAGCGTAGCTCCAGGGGTACGGGAAAAACTGTTTTTT. This codes for CASSVAPGVREKLFF. The chain combines TRBV9 with TRBJ1-4; D may be TRBD1 (6 bases). Germline assignment: CDR1 SGDLS and CDR2 YYNGEE. The V and J ends lost 0 bases and 8 bases respectively, with 14 bases between them. This CDR3 is built from 15 residues.

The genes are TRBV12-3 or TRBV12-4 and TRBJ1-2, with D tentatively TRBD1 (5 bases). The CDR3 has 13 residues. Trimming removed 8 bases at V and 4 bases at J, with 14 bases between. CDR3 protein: CASDGRGSYGYTF. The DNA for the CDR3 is TGTGCCAGCGATGGGAGGGGTAGCTATGGCTACACCTTC.

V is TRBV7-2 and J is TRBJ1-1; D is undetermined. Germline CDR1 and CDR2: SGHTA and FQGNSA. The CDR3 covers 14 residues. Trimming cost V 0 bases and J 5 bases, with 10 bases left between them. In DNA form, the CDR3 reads TGTGCCAGCAGCTTAGCGCATAGGGAGACTGAAGCTTTCTTT. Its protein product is CASSLAHRETEAFF. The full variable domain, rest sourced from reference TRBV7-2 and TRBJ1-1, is GAGVSQSPSNKVTEKGKDVELRCDPISGHTALYWYRQSLGQGLEFLIYFQGNSAPDKSGLPSDRFSAERTGGSVSTLTIQRTQQEDSAVYLCASSLAHRETEAFFGQGTRLTVV.

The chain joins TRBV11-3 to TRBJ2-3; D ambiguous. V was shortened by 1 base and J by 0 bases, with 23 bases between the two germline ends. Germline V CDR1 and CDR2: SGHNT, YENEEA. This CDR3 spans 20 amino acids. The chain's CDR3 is CASSLGPGGYAAFSTDTQYF. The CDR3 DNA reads TGTGCCAGCAGCTTAGGGCCGGGTGGTTACGCGGCCTTTAGCACAGATACGCAGTATTTT.

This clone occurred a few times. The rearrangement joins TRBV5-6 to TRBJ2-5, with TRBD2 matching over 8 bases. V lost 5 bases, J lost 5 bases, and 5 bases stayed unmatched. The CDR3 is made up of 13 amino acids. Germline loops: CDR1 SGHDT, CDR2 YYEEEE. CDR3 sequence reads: CASRLGGAETQYF. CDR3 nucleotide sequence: TGTGCCAGCAGACTCGGGGGGGCGGAGACCCAGTACTTC.

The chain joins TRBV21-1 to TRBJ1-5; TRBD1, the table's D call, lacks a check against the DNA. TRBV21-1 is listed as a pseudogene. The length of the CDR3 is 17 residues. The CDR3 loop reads CASTPPGAGSSNQPQHF. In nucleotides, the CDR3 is TGTGCCAGCACCCCACCTGGGGCAGGGTCGAGCAATCAGCCCCAGCATTTT.

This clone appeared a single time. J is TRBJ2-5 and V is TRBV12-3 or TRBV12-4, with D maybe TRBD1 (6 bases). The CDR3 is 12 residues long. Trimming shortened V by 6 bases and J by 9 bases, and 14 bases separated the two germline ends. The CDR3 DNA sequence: TGTGCCAGCAGATCGGACAGCCTGGCCCAGTACTTC. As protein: CASRSDSLAQYF.

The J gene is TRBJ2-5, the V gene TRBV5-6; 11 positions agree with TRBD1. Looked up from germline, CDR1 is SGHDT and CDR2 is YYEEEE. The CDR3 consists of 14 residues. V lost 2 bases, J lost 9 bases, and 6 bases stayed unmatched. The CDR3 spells CASSFPGQGGSQYF. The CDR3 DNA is TGTGCCAGCAGCTTTCCGGGACAGGGGGGGTCCCAGTACTTC.

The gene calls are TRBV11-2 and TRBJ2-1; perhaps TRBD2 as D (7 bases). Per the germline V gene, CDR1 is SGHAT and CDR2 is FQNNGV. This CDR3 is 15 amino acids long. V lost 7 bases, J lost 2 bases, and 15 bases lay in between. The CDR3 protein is CASTIGGGPYNEQFF. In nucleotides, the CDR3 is TGTGCCAGCACCATAGGGGGGGGTCCCTACAATGAGCAGTTCTTC.

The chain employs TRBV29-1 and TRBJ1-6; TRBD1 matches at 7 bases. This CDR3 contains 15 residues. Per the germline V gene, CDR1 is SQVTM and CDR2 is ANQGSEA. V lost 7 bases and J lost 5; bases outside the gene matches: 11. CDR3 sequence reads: CSASSGTDNNSPLHF. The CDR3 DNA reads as TGCAGCGCATCAAGTGGGACAGACAATAATTCACCCCTCCACTTT.

This chain's CDR3 is CASSYPEETQYF. The CDR3 region has the DNA TGTGCCAGCAGCTACCCGGAAGAGACCCAGTACTTC. The V call is TRBV6-5, the J call TRBJ2-5; the D is unclear. The ends were cut back, 6 bases at V and 3 bases at J, with 8 bases in the middle. This CDR3 is built from 12 residues. The germline gives CDR1 MNHEY, CDR2 SVGAGI.

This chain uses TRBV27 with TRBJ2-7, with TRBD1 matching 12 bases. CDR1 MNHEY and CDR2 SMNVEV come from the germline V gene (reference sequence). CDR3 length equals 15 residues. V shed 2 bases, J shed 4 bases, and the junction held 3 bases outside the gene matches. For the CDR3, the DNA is TGTGCCAGCAGTTTAGGGACAGGGGGCTGGTACGAGCAGTACTTC. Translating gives CASSLGTGGWYEQYF.

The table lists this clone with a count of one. CDR3 nucleotide sequence: TGCGCCAGCAACGGACTAGCGGGAGGCCTGGAGCAGTACTTC. This translates into CASNGLAGGLEQYF. This chain uses TRBV5-1 with TRBJ2-7; 14 positions agree with TRBD2. This CDR3 contains 14 residues. The germline gives CDR1 SGHRS, CDR2 YFSETQ. The ends lost 6 bases at V and 7 bases at J; junction bases unmatched: 6.

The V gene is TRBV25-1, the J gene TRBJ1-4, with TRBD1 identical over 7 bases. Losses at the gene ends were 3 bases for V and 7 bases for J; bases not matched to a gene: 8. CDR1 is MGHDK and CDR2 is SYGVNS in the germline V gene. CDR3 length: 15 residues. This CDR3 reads CASSDRTGWGEKLFF. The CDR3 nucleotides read TGTGCCAGCAGTGACCGGACAGGCTGGGGTGAAAAACTGTTTTTT.

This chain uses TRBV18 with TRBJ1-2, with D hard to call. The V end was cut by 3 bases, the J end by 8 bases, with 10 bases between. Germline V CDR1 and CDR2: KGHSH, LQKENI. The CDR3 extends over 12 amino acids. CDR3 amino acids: CASSPQSKGYTF. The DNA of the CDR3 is TGTGCCAGCTCACCCCAGTCGAAGGGCTACACCTTC.

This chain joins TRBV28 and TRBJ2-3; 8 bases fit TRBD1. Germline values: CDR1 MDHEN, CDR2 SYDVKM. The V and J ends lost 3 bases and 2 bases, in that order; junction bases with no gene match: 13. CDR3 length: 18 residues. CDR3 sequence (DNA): TGTGCCAGCAGTTTCGGCCTACTCGACAGGGGAGCCACAGATACGCAGTATTTT. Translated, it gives CASSFGLLDRGATDTQYF. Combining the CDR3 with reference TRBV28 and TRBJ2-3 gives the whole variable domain DVKVTQSSRYLVKRTGEKVFLECVQDMDHENMFWYRQDPGLGLRLIYFSYDVKMKEKGDIPEGYSVSREKKERFSLILESASTNQTSMYLCASSFGLLDRGATDTQYFGPGTRLTVL.

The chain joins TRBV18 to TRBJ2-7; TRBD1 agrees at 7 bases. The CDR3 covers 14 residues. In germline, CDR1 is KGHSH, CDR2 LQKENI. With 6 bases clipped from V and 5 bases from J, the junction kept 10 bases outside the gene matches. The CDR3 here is CASSSGQNKDEQYF. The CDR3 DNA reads TGTGCCAGCTCGTCGGGACAGAATAAGGACGAGCAGTACTTC.

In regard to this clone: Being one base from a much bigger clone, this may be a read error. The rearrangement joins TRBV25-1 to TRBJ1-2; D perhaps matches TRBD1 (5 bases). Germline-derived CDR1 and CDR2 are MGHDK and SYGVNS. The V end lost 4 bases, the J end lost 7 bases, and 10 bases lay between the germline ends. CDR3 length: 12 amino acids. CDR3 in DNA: TGTGCCAGCAGTGCGGGGGGGGGTGGCTACACCTTC. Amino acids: CASSAGGGGYTF.